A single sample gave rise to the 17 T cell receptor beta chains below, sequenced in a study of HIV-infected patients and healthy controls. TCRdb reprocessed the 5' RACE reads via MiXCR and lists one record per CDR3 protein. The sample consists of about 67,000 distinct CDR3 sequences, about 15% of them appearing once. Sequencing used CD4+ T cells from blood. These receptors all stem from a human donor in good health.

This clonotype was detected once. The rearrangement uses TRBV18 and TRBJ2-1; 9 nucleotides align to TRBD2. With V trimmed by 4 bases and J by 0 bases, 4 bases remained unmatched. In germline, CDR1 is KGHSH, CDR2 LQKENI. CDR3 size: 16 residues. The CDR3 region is CASSHLRGGSYNEQFF. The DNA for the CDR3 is TGTGCCAGCTCACACCTGCGGGGGGGCTCCTACAATGAGCAGTTCTTC.

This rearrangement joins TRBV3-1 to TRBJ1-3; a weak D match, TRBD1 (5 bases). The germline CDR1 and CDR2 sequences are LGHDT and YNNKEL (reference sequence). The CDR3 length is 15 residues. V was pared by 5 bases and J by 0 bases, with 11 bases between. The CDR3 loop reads CASSTPGRSGNTIYF. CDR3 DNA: TGTGCCAGCAGCACCCCGGGACGCTCTGGAAACACCATATATTTT.

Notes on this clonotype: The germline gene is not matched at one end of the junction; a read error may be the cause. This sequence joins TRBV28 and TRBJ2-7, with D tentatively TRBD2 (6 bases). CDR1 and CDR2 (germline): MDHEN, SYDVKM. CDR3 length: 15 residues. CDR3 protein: CASSLLLRQGGRLNF. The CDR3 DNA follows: TGTGCCAGCAGTTTATTGCTGCGGCAGGGAGGAAGGCTGAACTTC.

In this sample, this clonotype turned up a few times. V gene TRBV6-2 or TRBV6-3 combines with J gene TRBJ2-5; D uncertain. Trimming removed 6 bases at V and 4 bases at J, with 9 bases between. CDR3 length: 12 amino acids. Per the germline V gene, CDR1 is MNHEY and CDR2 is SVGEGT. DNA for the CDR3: TGTGCCAGCAGCCGAGAACGAGAGACCCAGTACTTC. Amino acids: CASSRERETQYF.

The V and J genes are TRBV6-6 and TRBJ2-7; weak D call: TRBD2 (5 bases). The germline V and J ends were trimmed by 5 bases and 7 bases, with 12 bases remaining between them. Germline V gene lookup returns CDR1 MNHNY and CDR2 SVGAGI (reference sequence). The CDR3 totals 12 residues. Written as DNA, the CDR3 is TGTGCCAGCAGTGCCGACTACCTTGAGCAGTACTTC. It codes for CASSADYLEQYF.

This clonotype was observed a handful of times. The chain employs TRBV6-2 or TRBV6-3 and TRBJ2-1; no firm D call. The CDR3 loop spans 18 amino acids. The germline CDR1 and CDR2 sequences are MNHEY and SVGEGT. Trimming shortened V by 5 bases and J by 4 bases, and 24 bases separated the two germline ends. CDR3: CASSQTRSTLGIYNEQFF. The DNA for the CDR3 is TGTGCCAGCAGTCAGACCCGTTCCACCCTTGGTATATACAATGAGCAGTTCTTC.

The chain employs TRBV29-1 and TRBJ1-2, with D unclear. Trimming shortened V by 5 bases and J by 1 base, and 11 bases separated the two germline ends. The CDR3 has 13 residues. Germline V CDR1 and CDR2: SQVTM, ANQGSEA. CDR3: CSVPLTYNYGYTF. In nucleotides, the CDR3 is TGCAGCGTTCCCCTTACCTATAACTATGGCTACACCTTC.

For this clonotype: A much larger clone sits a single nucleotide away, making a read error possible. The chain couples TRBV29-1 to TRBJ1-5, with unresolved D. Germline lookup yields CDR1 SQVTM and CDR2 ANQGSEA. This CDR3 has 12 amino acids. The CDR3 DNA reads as TGCAGCGTTGGCGGAGTCAATCAGTCCCAGCATTTT. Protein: CSVGGVNQSQHF.

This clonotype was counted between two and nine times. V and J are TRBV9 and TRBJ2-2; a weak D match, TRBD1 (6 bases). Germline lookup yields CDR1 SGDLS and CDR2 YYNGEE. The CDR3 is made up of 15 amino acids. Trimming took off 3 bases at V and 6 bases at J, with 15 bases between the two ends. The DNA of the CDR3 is TGTGCCAGCAGCGGAGCCGGGACAACCCCCGGGGAGCTGTTTTTT. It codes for CASSGAGTTPGELFF.

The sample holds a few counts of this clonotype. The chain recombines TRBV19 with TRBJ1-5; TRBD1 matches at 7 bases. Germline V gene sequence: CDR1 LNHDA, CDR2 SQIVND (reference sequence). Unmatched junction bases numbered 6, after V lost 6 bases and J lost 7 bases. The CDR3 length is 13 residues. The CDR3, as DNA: TGTGCCAGTAGGCCTACAGGGGTACAGCCCCAGCATTTT. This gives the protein CASRPTGVQPQHF.

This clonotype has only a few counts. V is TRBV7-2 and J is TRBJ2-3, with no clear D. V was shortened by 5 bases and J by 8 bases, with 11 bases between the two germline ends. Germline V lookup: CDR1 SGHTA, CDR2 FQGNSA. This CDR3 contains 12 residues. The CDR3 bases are TGTGCCAGCAGCCCGACACCGGGTACGCAGTATTTT. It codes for CASSPTPGTQYF.

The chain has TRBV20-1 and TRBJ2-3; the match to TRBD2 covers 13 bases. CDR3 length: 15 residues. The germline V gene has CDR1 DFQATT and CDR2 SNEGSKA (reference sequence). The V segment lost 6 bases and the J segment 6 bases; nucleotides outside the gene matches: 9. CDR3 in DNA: TGCAGTGCGCCGAGACTAGCGGGGGGCCCGGATACGCAGTATTTT. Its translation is CSAPRLAGGPDTQYF.

This CDR3 reads CASSRGNSNQPQHF. As DNA, the CDR3 is TGTGCCAGCTCGAGGGGGAATAGCAATCAGCCCCAGCATTTT. The V call is TRBV18, the J call TRBJ1-5; TRBD1 is a possible D gene (6 bases). CDR3 length: 14 amino acids. Germline assignment: CDR1 KGHSH and CDR2 LQKENI. Trimming cost V 6 bases and J 0 bases, with 9 bases left between them.

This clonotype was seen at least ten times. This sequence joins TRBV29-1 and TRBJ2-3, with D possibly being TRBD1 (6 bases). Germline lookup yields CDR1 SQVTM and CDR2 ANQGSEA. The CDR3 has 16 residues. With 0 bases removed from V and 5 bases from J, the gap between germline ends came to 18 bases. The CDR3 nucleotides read TGCAGCGTTGAAGATACGGCAGGGGACATTGTAGATACGCAGTATTTT. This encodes CSVEDTAGDIVDTQYF.

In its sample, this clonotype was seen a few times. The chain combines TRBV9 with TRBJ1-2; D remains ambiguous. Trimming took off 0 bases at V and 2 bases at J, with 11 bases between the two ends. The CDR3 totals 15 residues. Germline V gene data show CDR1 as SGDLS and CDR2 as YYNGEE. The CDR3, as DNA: TGTGCCAGCAGCGTAGGGGCGGCGGAAAACTATGGCTACACCTTC. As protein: CASSVGAAENYGYTF. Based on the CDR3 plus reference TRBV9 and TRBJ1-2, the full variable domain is DSGVTQTPKHLITATGQRVTLRCSPRSGDLSVYWYQQSLDQGLQFLIQYYNGEERAKGNILERFSAQQFPDLHSELNLSSLELGDSALYFCASSVGAAENYGYTFGSGTRLTVV.

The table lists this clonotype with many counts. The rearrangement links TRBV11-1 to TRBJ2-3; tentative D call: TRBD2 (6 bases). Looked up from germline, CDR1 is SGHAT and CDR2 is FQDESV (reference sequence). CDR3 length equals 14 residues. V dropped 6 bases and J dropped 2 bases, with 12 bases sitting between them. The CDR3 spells CASRSRGTTDTQYF. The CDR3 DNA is TGTGCCAGCAGAAGCCGGGGGACCACAGATACGCAGTATTTT.

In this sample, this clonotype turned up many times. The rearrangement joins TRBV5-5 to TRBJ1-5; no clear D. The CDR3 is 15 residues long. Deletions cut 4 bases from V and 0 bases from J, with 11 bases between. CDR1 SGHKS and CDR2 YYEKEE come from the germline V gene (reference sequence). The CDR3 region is CASSDQPNSNQPQHF. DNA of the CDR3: TGTGCCAGCAGCGATCAACCGAATAGCAATCAGCCCCAGCATTTT.